A selection of T cell receptor beta chains follows, all from one sample in a study of T-cell reconstitution after alpha-beta-depleted transplantation in children. TCRdb recomputed calls from the PCR reads with MiXCR, one row per CDR3 protein. The table includes about 580,000 distinct CDR3 sequences, roughly 23% detected once. The specimen comprised PBMCs, mostly from graft donor cells, sampled 360 days after TCRalphabeta/CD19-depleted stem cell transplant. The receptors were gathered from a boy younger than two who had a stem cell transplant for acute myeloid leukemia, so the T cells may come from the graft donor. CDR3s include the opening cysteine and the closing phenylalanine or tryptophan. The D gene is left open where the match is weak. The size of a clone is reported for some rows only, either as once, few or many, or as a class for expanded clones.

cdr3_aa	cdr3_nt	d_call	j_call	clone_size	v_call
CASSQDRSYEQFF	TGCGCCAGCAGCCAAGATCGGAGCTATGAGCAGTTCTTC	NA	TRBJ2-1	NA	TRBV4-3
CASSLLGPEISYNEQFF	TGTGCCAGCAGCCTCCTAGGGCCAGAGATCTCCTACAATGAGCAGTTCTTC	NA	TRBJ2-1	NA	TRBV21-1
CASSLVGNIGRNYGYTF	TGTGCCAGCAGCTTAGTTGGCAATATAGGGCGGAACTATGGCTACACCTTC	NA	TRBJ1-2	few	TRBV7-6
CASSSGTSGGETQYF	TGTGCCAGCAGCTCCGGGACTAGCGGGGGGGAGACCCAGTACTTC	TRBD2	TRBJ2-5	few	TRBV7-2
CSAPGTSGLYNEQFF	TGCAGTGCCCCCGGGACTAGCGGGCTGTACAATGAGCAGTTCTTC	TRBD2	TRBJ2-1	NA	TRBV20-1
CATLGDRANEQFF	TGTGCCACCCTCGGGGACAGGGCCAATGAGCAGTTCTTC	TRBD1	TRBJ2-1	NA	TRBV12-3/TRBV12-4
CASSVGQPPDTQYF	TGTGCCAGCAGCGTGGGACAGCCACCAGATACGCAGTATTTT	TRBD1	TRBJ2-3	many	TRBV7-6
CASSQPRLAGGQNEQFF	TGTGCCAGCAGCCAACCTCGACTAGCGGGGGGGCAAAATGAGCAGTTCTTC	TRBD2	TRBJ2-1	NA	TRBV3-1
CASSLTGLHGYTF	TGTGCCAGCAGTTTAACCGGGCTCCATGGCTACACCTTC	NA	TRBJ1-2	NA	TRBV12-3/TRBV12-4
CSARPGSGSDTQYF	TGCAGTGCTAGACCCGGGTCTGGCTCAGATACGCAGTATTTT	NA	TRBJ2-3	many	TRBV20-1
CASSLMTGVGNNSPLHF	TGCGCCAGCAGCTTGATGACAGGGGTTGGCAATAATTCACCCCTCCACTTT	TRBD1	TRBJ1-6	many	TRBV5-1
CATSRDGGALETQYF	TGTGCCACCAGCAGAGATGGAGGTGCTCTGGAGACCCAGTACTTC	NA	TRBJ2-5	few	TRBV15
CASSQDRTAGSTDTQYF	TGCGCCAGCAGCCAAGATAGGACAGCGGGGTCCACAGATACGCAGTATTTT	NA	TRBJ2-3	NA	TRBV4-3
CSVGAGLTNEKLFF	TGCAGCGTTGGGGCAGGGTTAACTAATGAAAAACTGTTTTTT	NA	TRBJ1-4	NA	TRBV29-1
CASSRGRTTTTYQETQYF	TGTGCCAGCAGCCGGGGGCGGACTACAACCACTTACCAAGAGACCCAGTACTTC	NA	TRBJ2-5	few	TRBV11-2
CASSIMGLAGQETQYF	TGTGCCAGCAGCATCATGGGACTAGCGGGGCAAGAGACCCAGTACTTC	TRBD2	TRBJ2-5	many	TRBV11-2
CASSQGEHGYTF	TGCGCCAGCAGCCAGGGGGAGCATGGCTACACCTTC	NA	TRBJ1-2	NA	TRBV4-1
CASSYRGLNQPQHF	TGTGCCAGCAGCTACCGGGGCCTAAATCAGCCCCAGCATTTT	NA	TRBJ1-5	NA	TRBV7-2
CAIRPDRGTGELFF	TGTGCCATCAGACCGGACAGGGGCACCGGGGAGCTGTTTTTT	TRBD1	TRBJ2-2	NA	TRBV10-3
CAVVFGRFINEQFF	TGTGCCGTTGTCTTTGGAAGGTTCATCAATGAGCAGTTCTTC	NA	TRBJ2-1	NA	TRBV12-3/TRBV12-4
CASRLRGQGRGQPQHF	TGTGCCAGCAGGCTCCGGGGACAGGGACGTGGTCAGCCCCAGCATTTT	TRBD1	TRBJ1-5	few	TRBV28
CASSDSGGNEQFF	TGTGCCAGTAGTGACAGCGGGGGTAATGAGCAGTTCTTC	TRBD2	TRBJ2-1	NA	TRBV19
CASSLGGRSHEQYF	TGCGCCAGCAGCTTAGGAGGGAGGTCGCACGAGCAGTACTTC	NA	TRBJ2-7	NA	TRBV5-1
CASSLVWTRATDTQYF	TGTGCCAGCAGCTTAGTGTGGACTAGGGCCACAGATACGCAGTATTTT	TRBD2	TRBJ2-3	NA	TRBV11-3
CASSSLGPQLRGANVLTF	TGTGCCAGCAGTTCCCTCGGACCTCAACTCCGGGGGGCCAACGTCCTGACTTTC	NA	TRBJ2-6	NA	TRBV11-2
CASSPAQTQYF	TGTGCCAGCAGCCCGGCCCAGACCCAGTACTTC	NA	TRBJ2-5	NA	TRBV7-6
CASSLGENEQFF	TGTGCCAGCAGCCTCGGCGAGAATGAGCAGTTCTTC	NA	TRBJ2-1	hyperexpanded	TRBV7-9
CASSEGRETQYF	TGTGCCAGCAGTGAAGGCAGAGAGACCCAGTACTTC	NA	TRBJ2-5	many	TRBV12-3/TRBV12-4
CASSSDSDTQYF	TGTGCCAGCAGTTCTGACTCAGATACGCAGTATTTT	NA	TRBJ2-3	NA	TRBV7-2
CAISGTNTGELFF	TGTGCCATCAGCGGGACCAACACCGGGGAGCTGTTTTTT	NA	TRBJ2-2	NA	TRBV10-3
CSARGQGLAGREQFF	TGCAGTGCTAGAGGGCAGGGACTAGCGGGACGGGAGCAGTTCTTC	TRBD2	TRBJ2-1	many	TRBV20-1
CASSPTTGAGRFTDTQYF	TGTGCCAGCTCACCGACCACTGGGGCAGGACGATTCACAGATACGCAGTATTTT	NA	TRBJ2-3	NA	TRBV18
CASSLDSSPCEQYF	TGTGCCAGCAGCCTTGACAGTTCCCCTTGTGAGCAGTACTTC	NA	TRBJ2-7	many	TRBV12-3/TRBV12-4
CASRPFVSSGGHEQFF	TGTGCCAGCAGGCCCTTTGTGTCTAGCGGAGGCCATGAGCAGTTCTTC	TRBD2	TRBJ2-1	many	TRBV12-3/TRBV12-4
CASSQGEAQGKNIQYF	TGCGCCAGCAGCCAAGGAGAGGCACAGGGAAAAAACATTCAGTACTTC	NA	TRBJ2-4	NA	TRBV4-3
CASRRYGRWGPPSAYGYTF	TGTGCCAGTAGACGATATGGCCGATGGGGGCCACCCTCCGCCTATGGCTACACCTTC	NA	TRBJ1-2	NA	TRBV19
CASSIRDYVFPAYEQYF	TGTGCCAGCAGTATCCGGGACTATGTCTTCCCCGCCTACGAGCAGTACTTC	TRBD2	TRBJ2-7	once	TRBV12-3/TRBV12-4
CASSFIWSGANVLTF	TGTGCCAGCAGCTTCATTTGGTCAGGGGCCAACGTCCTGACTTTC	NA	TRBJ2-6	NA	TRBV7-2
CASSLVGAAVSTPIYEQYF	TGTGCCAGCAGCTTAGTTGGGGCGGCAGTCTCCACCCCTATCTACGAGCAGTACTTC	NA	TRBJ2-7	NA	TRBV11-2
CAINGPGTGELFF	TGTGCCATCAATGGTCCCGGAACCGGGGAGCTGTTTTTT	NA	TRBJ2-2	many	TRBV10-3
CATSDPGTDTQYF	TGTGCCACCAGTGATCCCGGCACAGATACGCAGTATTTT	NA	TRBJ2-3	NA	TRBV24-1
CASSYSWTGVLSGANVLTF	TGTGCCAGCAGTTACTCCTGGACAGGGGTACTCTCTGGGGCCAACGTCCTGACTTTC	TRBD1	TRBJ2-6	NA	TRBV6-2/TRBV6-3
CASSLNAGDTQYF	TGTGCCAGCAGTCTAAACGCGGGAGATACGCAGTATTTT	NA	TRBJ2-3	NA	TRBV25-1
CASSQPAQTNEQFF	TGTGCCAGCAGCCAACCGGCCCAGACCAATGAGCAGTTCTTC	NA	TRBJ2-1	many	TRBV4-2
CSASDGIHYGYTF	TGCAGTGCCTCGGACGGCATCCACTATGGCTACACCTTC	NA	TRBJ1-2	NA	TRBV20-1
CASSQDLSGREQYF	TGCGCCAGCAGCCAAGACCTATCGGGGCGCGAGCAGTACTTC	NA	TRBJ2-7	many	TRBV4-3
CASSLSRLAGGDTQYF	TGTGCCAGCAGTTTATCCCGCCTAGCGGGGGGTGATACGCAGTATTTT	TRBD2	TRBJ2-3	many	TRBV12-3/TRBV12-4
CSVVGGTAYGYTF	TGCAGCGTTGTCGGTGGGACAGCCTATGGCTACACCTTC	TRBD1	TRBJ1-2	few	TRBV29-1
CASSFSTGGGETQYF	TGTGCCAGCAGCTTCTCGACAGGCGGGGGAGAGACCCAGTACTTC	NA	TRBJ2-5	many	TRBV7-9
CASSFKPLSYNEQFF	TGTGCCAGCAGTTTTAAGCCCCTCTCCTACAATGAGCAGTTCTTC	NA	TRBJ2-1	NA	TRBV27
CASRLAGARTDTQYF	TGTGCCTCCAGGCTAGCGGGGGCCCGCACAGATACGCAGTATTTT	TRBD2	TRBJ2-3	few	TRBV7-2
CASSLAENYGYTF	TGTGCCAGCAGCTTAGCAGAGAACTATGGCTACACCTTC	NA	TRBJ1-2	NA	TRBV7-9
CASRTGGANTGELFF	TGTGCCAGCCGTACGGGGGGGGCGAACACCGGGGAGCTGTTTTTT	TRBD2	TRBJ2-2	NA	TRBV27
CASSWARGNQPQHF	TGTGCCAGCAGTTGGGCGCGTGGCAATCAGCCCCAGCATTTT	NA	TRBJ1-5	NA	TRBV28
CSGDRGGNTEAFF	TGCAGCGGCGACAGGGGGGGGAACACTGAAGCTTTCTTT	TRBD1	TRBJ1-1	many	TRBV29-1
CAISGGLGQVSTGELFF	TGTGCCATCAGTGGGGGCTTGGGACAGGTATCCACCGGGGAGCTGTTTTTT	TRBD1	TRBJ2-2	NA	TRBV10-3
CASSPRGLDTEAFF	TGTGCCAGCAGCCCTAGAGGACTTGACACTGAAGCTTTCTTT	NA	TRBJ1-1	NA	TRBV11-1
CASSLGFGNQPQHF	TGTGCCAGCAGCTTGGGTTTTGGGAATCAGCCCCAGCATTTT	NA	TRBJ1-5	few	TRBV13
CSARAGYTEAFF	TGCAGTGCTAGGGCGGGATACACTGAAGCTTTCTTT	NA	TRBJ1-1	many	TRBV20-1
CASSFRQVDEQYF	TGTGCCAGCAGTTTCAGGCAGGTGGACGAGCAGTACTTC	NA	TRBJ2-7	NA	TRBV27